The 2 T cell receptor beta chains presented below share a single source sample, sequenced in a study of T-cell memory formation after mild COVID-19. MiXCR, run by TCRdb on the 5' RACE reads, gives a single entry per CDR3 protein. This sample has 350,000 to 550,000 distinct CDR3 sequences, with over 15% found just once. Sequencing was done on a sample of PBMCs or a T cell subset sorted from them (not recorded which). The receptors stem from a man aged 18 to 35 who had mild COVID-19 (a few samples of this study predate the infection). Cell type and time point are not known.

This clonotype has only a few counts. The chain links TRBV6-6 to TRBJ1-5; D gene uncertain. V lost 7 bases and J lost 5, with 12 bases in between. The germline CDR1 and CDR2 sequences are MNHNY and SVGAGI (reference sequence). The CDR3 has 13 residues. DNA for the CDR3: TGTGCCAGCACAGAGAGAACCGATCAGCCCCAGCATTTT. Protein sequence: CASTERTDQPQHF.

At least ten counts were recorded for this clonotype. The chain carries TRBV2 and TRBJ2-5, with a tentative D call TRBD1 (5 bases). The CDR3 is 17 residues long. V was shortened by 6 bases and J by 0 bases, with 20 bases between the two germline ends. Germline-derived CDR1 and CDR2 are SNHLY and FYNNEI. DNA for the CDR3: TGTGCCAGCAGGGAGACCCTGACAGCCCGATACCAAGAGACCCAGTACTTC. This sequence encodes CASRETLTARYQETQYF.